The clone carrying this T cell receptor beta chain was observed many times. What it recognizes is unknown. This specimen belongs to a study of T-cell reconstitution after alpha-beta-depleted transplantation in children. From germline, CDR1 is DFQATT and CDR2 SNEGSKA (reference sequence). CDR3 length: 14 residues. Trimming stripped 6 bases from V and 4 bases from J, with 17 bases between. This sample's TCRbeta library carried unique molecular identifier barcodes. Using its own MiXCR run on the PCR reads, TCRdb lists one record per CDR3 protein. The table has about 980,000 distinct CDR3 sequences, 25% to 35% seen once. Whole-study results and caveats: Several hundred expanded graft clones reportedly supplied alpha-beta T cells about two months after transplant. A year had passed since transplant, and T-cell counts and diversity by then came mostly from newly produced T cells.

Here the sequenced sample was PBMCs, mostly from graft donor cells, taken 360 days after TCRalphabeta/CD19-depleted stem cell transplant. The receptor was isolated from a boy under two years old who had a stem cell transplant for SCID, so the T cells may come from the graft donor. The J gene is TRBJ2-3, the V gene TRBV20-1; D not resolved. CDR3 sequence: CSAPRLQPADTQYF. The CDR3, as DNA: TGCAGTGCCCCCCGACTCCAACCGGCAGATACGCAGTATTTT.